One sample yielded the 13 T cell receptor beta chains listed below, sequenced in a study of T-cell reconstitution after alpha-beta-depleted transplantation in children. This sample's TCRbeta library carried unique molecular identifier barcodes. Using its own MiXCR run on the PCR reads, TCRdb lists one record per CDR3 protein. The table records roughly 420,000 distinct CDR3 sequences, around 15% of them present only once. The specimen was PBMCs, mostly from graft donor cells, collected 360 days after TCRalphabeta/CD19-depleted stem cell transplant. The source of these receptors is a boy younger than two who had a stem cell transplant for Wiskott-Aldrich syndrome, so the T cells may come from the graft donor.

This clonotype has a handful of counts. The rearrangement links TRBV5-1 to TRBJ2-1; TRBD2 agrees at 9 bases. CDR3 length: 15 residues. Germline V gene sequence: CDR1 SGHRS, CDR2 YFSETQ. The J segment lost 4 bases and the V segment lost 3 bases, leaving 5 bases of the junction unmatched. The CDR3 nucleotides are TGCGCCAGCAGCTACAGCGGGGGGCATTACAATGAGCAGTTCTTC. It specifies CASSYSGGHYNEQFF. The full variable domain, rest sourced from reference TRBV5-1 and TRBJ2-1, is KAGVTQTPRYLIKTRGQQVTLSCSPISGHRSVSWYQQTPGQGLQFLFEYFSETQRNKGNFPGRFSGRQFSNSRSEMNVSTLELGDSALYLCASSYSGGHYNEQFFGPGTRLTVL.

The V call is TRBV3-1, the J call TRBJ2-4; D assignment may be TRBD1 or TRBD2 (5 bases each). Germline CDR1 reads LGHDT; CDR2 reads YNNKEL (reference sequence). The V end was cut by 4 bases, the J end by 0 bases, with 22 bases between. The CDR3 has 19 amino acids. The CDR3 sequence: CASSPGPFGGELAKNIQYF. CDR3 coding DNA: TGTGCCAGCAGCCCCGGGCCATTTGGGGGAGAACTAGCCAAAAACATTCAGTACTTC.

This clonotype was seen a handful of times. The chain employs TRBV2 and TRBJ2-1; TRBD1 matches at 7 bases. The CDR3 extends over 14 amino acids. V lost 10 bases and J lost 4; bases outside the gene matches: 10. Germline V gene data show CDR1 as SNHLY and CDR2 as FYNNEI. Here the CDR3 DNA reads TGTGCCAACCTTAGGACAGGCCATTACAATGAGCAGTTCTTC. Protein: CANLRTGHYNEQFF.

Only one count was recorded for this clonotype. This chain joins TRBV21-1 and TRBJ2-5; the tabulated D call, TRBD1, remains unverified against the DNA. TRBV21-1 is a pseudogene. The CDR3 runs to 16 residues. The CDR3 region is CASRPNWDRAEETQYF. The DNA of the CDR3 is TGTGCCAGCAGGCCGAACTGGGACAGGGCGGAAGAGACCCAGTACTTC.

The chain is built from TRBV6-1 and TRBJ2-7; TRBD1 or TRBD2 may be the D gene (6 bases each). Germline values: CDR1 MNHNS, CDR2 SASEGT. The CDR3 is made up of 14 amino acids. Trimming took off 8 bases at V and 5 bases at J, with 19 bases between the two ends. CDR3 DNA sequence: TGTGCCAGCCGAGCGGGTAGAGGGGGAAACGAGCAGTACTTC. This encodes CASRAGRGGNEQYF.

This clonotype occurred a few times. This chain links TRBV7-9 with TRBJ1-1; no firm D call. The CDR3 consists of 17 residues. Germline CDR1 reads SEHNR; CDR2 reads FQNEAQ (reference sequence). The V and J ends lost 2 bases and 3 bases respectively, with 19 bases between them. The CDR3 sequence is CASSLYGVGGMHTEAFF. The CDR3 DNA reads as TGTGCCAGCAGCTTATACGGTGTAGGCGGGATGCACACTGAAGCTTTCTTT.

This clonotype was picked up a small number of times. This chain connects TRBV29-1 to TRBJ2-3; either TRBD1 or TRBD2 may fit D (5 bases each). From germline, CDR1 is SQVTM and CDR2 ANQGSEA. Trimming shortened V by 3 bases and J by 3 bases, and 13 bases separated the two germline ends. The CDR3 is made up of 14 amino acids. The CDR3 DNA reads as TGCAGCGTTGAGGGGGTTTCCCCAACAGATACGCAGTATTTT. This codes for CSVEGVSPTDTQYF.

In its sample, this clonotype was seen a few times. V usage is TRBV4-1 and J usage is TRBJ2-1, with 7 bases matching TRBD1. Germline CDR1 is MGHRA and CDR2 is YSYEKL. After removal of 1 base from V and 2 bases from J, the junction contained 2 bases not matched to a gene. The CDR3 is 15 residues long. The CDR3 region is CASSQVRGTYNEQFF. In DNA form, the CDR3 reads TGCGCCAGCAGCCAAGTCAGGGGGACCTACAATGAGCAGTTCTTC.

The genes are TRBV6-1 and TRBJ2-7, with D tentatively TRBD1 (5 bases). Trimming shortened V by 5 bases and J by 4 bases, and 21 bases separated the two germline ends. CDR3 length equals 16 residues. Per germline, CDR1 MNHNS and CDR2 SASEGT. This chain's CDR3 is CASSRSAGQKGYEQYF. CDR3 DNA: TGTGCCAGCAGTCGGTCGGCAGGGCAAAAAGGATACGAGCAGTACTTC.

The genes are TRBV15 and TRBJ2-3; TRBD1 agrees at 9 bases. With V trimmed by 3 bases and J by 3 bases, 7 bases remained unmatched. Germline-derived CDR1 and CDR2 are LNHNV and YYDKDF (reference sequence). CDR3 length: 16 amino acids. The CDR3 DNA follows: TGTGCCACCAGCAGGGGACAGGGACCCTCTACAGATACGCAGTATTTT. Translation: CATSRGQGPSTDTQYF. Drawing the rest from reference TRBV15 and TRBJ2-3, the complete variable domain is DAMVIQNPRYQVTQFGKPVTLSCSQTLNHNVMYWYQQKSSQAPKLLFHYYDKDFNNEADTPDNFQSRRPNTSFCFLDIRSPGLGDTAMYLCATSRGQGPSTDTQYFGPGTRLTVL.

This clonotype was recorded at least ten times. The V and J genes are TRBV5-1 and TRBJ2-1; D remains ambiguous. CDR1 is SGHRS and CDR2 is YFSETQ in the germline V gene. This CDR3 is built from 13 residues. The V gene lost 1 base and the J gene lost 4 bases, with 6 bases spanning the gap. The CDR3 nucleotides are TGCGCCAGCAGCTTGCGCTGGTACAATGAGCAGTTCTTC. This translates into CASSLRWYNEQFF.

The genes are TRBV10-3 and TRBJ2-5; TRBD1 matches 8 bases. Germline trimming cut 6 bases from V and 5 bases from J; bases unmatched to any gene: 11. The CDR3 contains 15 residues. CDR1 and CDR2 (germline): ENHRY, SYGVKD. DNA for the CDR3: TGTGCCATCAGACCCGGACAGGGAGGACACGAGACCCAGTACTTC. Residues: CAIRPGQGGHETQYF.

The chain recombines TRBV28 with TRBJ1-6; a weak D match, TRBD1 (5 bases). The CDR3 loop spans 13 amino acids. Deletions cut 6 bases from V and 10 bases from J, with 13 bases between. Germline V CDR1 and CDR2: MDHEN, SYDVKM. CDR3 residues: CASSTQDGSPLHF. The CDR3 coding sequence is TGTGCCAGCAGCACACAGGACGGATCACCCCTCCACTTT.